This T cell receptor beta chain originates from a study of T cell repertoires in cytomegalovirus infection. Study in general: CMV infection and matching HLA type were both indicated by public TCR beta signatures.

The CDR3 length is 15 residues. The V gene end was trimmed by 3 bases and the J gene end by 1 base; junction bases not matched to a gene: 4. Germline values: CDR1 SGHAT, CDR2 FQNNGV. TCRdb re-derived calls from the reads in MiXCR, one entry per CDR3 protein. The sample comprises roughly 630,000 distinct CDR3 sequences, more than 20% of which are singletons, and approximately 8% rests with the top ten. The chain couples TRBV11-2 to TRBJ2-3, with 7 nucleotides matching TRBD2. Sequencing was done on a sample of CD8+ T cells from PBMCs. This clonotype originated in a human donor in good health (CMV status not recorded). Some clones in this sample may be carry-over from other donors' samples. The CDR3 nucleotides are TGTGCCAGCAGCTTCGGGGCGGGGGGCACAGATACGCAGTATTTT. Protein: CASSFGAGGTDTQYF.